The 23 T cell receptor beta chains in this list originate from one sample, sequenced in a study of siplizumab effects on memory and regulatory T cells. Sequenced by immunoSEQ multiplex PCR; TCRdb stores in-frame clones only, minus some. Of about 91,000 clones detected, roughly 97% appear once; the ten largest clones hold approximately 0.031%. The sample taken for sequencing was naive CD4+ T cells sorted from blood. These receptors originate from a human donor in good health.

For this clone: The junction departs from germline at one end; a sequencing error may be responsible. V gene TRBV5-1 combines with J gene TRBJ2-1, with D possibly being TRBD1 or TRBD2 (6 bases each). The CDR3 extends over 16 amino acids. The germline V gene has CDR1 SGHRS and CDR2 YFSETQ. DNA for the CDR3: TGCGCCAGCAGCTTTATTTTAGGGGGACTCAACAAAGAGCCGTTCTTC. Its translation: CASSFILGGLNKEPFF.

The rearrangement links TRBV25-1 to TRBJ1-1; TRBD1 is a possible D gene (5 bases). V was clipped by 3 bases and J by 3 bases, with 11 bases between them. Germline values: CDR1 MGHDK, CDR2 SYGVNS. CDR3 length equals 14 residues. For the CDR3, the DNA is TGTGCCAGCAGTGATTCAACAGGATACACTGAAGCTTTCTTT. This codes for CASSDSTGYTEAFF.

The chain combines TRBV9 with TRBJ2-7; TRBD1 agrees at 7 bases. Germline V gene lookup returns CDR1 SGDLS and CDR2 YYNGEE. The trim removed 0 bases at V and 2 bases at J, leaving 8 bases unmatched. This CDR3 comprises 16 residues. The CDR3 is CASSVAVGTAPYEQYF. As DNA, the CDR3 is TGTGCCAGCAGCGTAGCTGTCGGGACAGCACCCTACGAGCAGTACTTC.

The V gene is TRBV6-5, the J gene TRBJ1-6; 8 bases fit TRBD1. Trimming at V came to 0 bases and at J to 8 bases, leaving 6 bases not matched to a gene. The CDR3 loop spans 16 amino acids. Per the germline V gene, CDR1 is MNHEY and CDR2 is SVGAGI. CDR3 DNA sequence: TGTGCCAGCAGTTACTCGACAGGGGTTTCCTATTCACCCCTCCACTTT. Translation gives CASSYSTGVSYSPLHF.

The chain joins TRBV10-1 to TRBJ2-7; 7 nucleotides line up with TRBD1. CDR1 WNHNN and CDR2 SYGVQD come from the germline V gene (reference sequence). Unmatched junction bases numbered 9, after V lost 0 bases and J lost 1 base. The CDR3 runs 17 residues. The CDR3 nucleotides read TGCGCCAGCAGTGAGTCCTTGGTCAGGGGGAATTCCTACGAGCAGTACTTC. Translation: CASSESLVRGNSYEQYF.

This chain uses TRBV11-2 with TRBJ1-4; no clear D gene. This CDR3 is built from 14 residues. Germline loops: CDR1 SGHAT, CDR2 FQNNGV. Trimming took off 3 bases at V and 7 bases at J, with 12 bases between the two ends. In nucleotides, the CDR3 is TGTGCCAGCAGCTTCCTGGGCATCGGTGAAAAACTGTTTTTT. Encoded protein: CASSFLGIGEKLFF.

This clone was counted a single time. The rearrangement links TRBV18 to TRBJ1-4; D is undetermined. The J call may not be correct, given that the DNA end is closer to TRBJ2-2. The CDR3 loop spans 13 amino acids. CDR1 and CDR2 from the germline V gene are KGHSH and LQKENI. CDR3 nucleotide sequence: TGTGCCAGCTCACCATCGCGAGACAGGGAGCTGTTTTTT. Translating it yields CASSPSRDRELFF.

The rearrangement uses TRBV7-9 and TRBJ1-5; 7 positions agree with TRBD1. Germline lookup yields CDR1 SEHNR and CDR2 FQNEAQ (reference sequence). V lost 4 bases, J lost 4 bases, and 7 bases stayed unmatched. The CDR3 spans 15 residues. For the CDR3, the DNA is TGTGCCAGCAGCTCTCTCGGACAGGAGAATCAGCCCCAGCATTTT. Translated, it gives CASSSLGQENQPQHF.

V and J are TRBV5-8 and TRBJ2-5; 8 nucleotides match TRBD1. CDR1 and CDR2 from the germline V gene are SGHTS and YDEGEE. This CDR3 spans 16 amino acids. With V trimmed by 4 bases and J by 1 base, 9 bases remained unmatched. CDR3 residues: CASSPGTGGLQETQYF. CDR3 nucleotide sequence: TGTGCCAGCAGCCCTGGGACAGGAGGTCTCCAAGAGACCCAGTACTTC.

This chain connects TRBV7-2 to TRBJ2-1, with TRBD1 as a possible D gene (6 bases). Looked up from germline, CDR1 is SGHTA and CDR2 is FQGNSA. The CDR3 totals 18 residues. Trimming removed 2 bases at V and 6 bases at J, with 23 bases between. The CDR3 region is CASSLLSPRDISGNEQFF. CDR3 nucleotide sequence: TGTGCCAGCAGCTTACTTTCTCCCCGGGACATATCGGGCAATGAGCAGTTCTTC.

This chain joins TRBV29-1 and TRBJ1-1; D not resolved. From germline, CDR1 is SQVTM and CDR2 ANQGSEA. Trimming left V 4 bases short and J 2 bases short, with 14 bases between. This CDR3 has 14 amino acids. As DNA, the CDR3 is TGCAGCGTTGTTTGGAGCGTACCAAACACTGAAGCTTTCTTT. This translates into CSVVWSVPNTEAFF.

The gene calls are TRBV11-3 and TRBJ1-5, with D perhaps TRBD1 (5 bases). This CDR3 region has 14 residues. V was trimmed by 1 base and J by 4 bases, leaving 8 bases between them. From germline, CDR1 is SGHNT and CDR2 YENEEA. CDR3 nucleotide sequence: TGTGCCAGCAGCTTAGTTGGGGGGAATCAGCCCCAGCATTTT. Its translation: CASSLVGGNQPQHF.

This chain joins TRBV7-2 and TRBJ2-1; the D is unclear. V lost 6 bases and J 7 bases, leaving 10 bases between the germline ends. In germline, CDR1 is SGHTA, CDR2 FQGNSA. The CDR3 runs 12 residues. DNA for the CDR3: TGTGCCAGCAGTCCAAAGCTGAATGAGCAGTTCTTC. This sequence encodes CASSPKLNEQFF.

This chain's CDR3 is CASSYSGTGHEKLFF. The CDR3 nucleotides read TGTGCCAGCAGTTACTCGGGGACAGGGCATGAAAAACTGTTTTTT. The chain uses TRBV6-5 and TRBJ1-4, with 9 bases fitting TRBD1. CDR1 MNHEY and CDR2 SVGAGI come from the germline V gene. Losses at the gene ends were 0 bases for V and 6 bases for J; bases not matched to a gene: 2. The length of the CDR3 is 15 residues.

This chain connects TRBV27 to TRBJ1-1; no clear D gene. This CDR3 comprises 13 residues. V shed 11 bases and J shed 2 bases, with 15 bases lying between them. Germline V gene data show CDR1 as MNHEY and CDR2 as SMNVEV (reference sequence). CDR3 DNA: TGTGCCTCCTCCCGGTGGTTAAACACTGAAGCTTTCTTT. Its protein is CASSRWLNTEAFF.

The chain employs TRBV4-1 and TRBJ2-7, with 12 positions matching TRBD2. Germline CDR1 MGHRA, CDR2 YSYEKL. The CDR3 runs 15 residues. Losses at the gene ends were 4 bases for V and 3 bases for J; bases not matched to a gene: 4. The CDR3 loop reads CASSRTSGGIYEQYF. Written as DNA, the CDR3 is TGCGCCAGCAGCCGAACTAGCGGGGGGATCTACGAGCAGTACTTC.

The CDR3 DNA reads TGTGCCAGCCGGGACAGGGGAAGTGAAAAACTGTTTTTT. Translating gives CASRDRGSEKLFF. The chain has TRBV6-5 and TRBJ1-4; the match to TRBD1 covers 10 bases. After removal of 8 bases from V and 7 bases from J, the junction contained 4 bases not matched to a gene. CDR1 MNHEY and CDR2 SVGAGI come from the germline V gene. The CDR3 covers 13 residues.

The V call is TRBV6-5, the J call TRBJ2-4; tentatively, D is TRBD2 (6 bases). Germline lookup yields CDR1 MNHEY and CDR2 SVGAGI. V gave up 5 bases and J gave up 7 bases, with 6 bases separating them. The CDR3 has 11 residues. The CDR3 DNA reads TGTGCCAGCAGTGGGGGGAACATTCAGTACTTC. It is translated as CASSGGNIQYF.

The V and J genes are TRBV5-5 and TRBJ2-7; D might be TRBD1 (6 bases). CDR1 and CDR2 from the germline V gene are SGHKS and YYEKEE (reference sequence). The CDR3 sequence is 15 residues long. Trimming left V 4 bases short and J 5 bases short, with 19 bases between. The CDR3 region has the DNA TGTGCCAGCAGCCCCGCCGGTGCAGGGGTTAACGAGCAGTACTTC. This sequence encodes CASSPAGAGVNEQYF.

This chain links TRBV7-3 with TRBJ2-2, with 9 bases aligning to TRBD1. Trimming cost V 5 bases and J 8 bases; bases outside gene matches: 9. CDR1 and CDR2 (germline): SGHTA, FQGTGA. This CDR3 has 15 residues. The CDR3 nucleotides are TGTGCCAGCAGCCCCGGGACAGGGTTGTTTGGGGAGCTGTTTTTT. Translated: CASSPGTGLFGELFF.

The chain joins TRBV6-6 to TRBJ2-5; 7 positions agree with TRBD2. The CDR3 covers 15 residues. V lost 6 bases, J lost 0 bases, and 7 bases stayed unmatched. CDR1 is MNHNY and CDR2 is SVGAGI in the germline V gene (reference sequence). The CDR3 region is CASRSGVKHQETQYF. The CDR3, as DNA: TGTGCCAGCAGGAGCGGGGTTAAACACCAAGAGACCCAGTACTTC.

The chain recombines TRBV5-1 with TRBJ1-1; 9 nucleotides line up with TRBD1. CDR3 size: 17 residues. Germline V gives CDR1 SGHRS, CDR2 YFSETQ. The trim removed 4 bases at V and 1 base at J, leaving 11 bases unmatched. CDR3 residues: CASSTRTGVVENTEAFF. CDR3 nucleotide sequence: TGCGCCAGCAGCACGCGGACAGGGGTAGTGGAGAACACTGAAGCTTTCTTT.

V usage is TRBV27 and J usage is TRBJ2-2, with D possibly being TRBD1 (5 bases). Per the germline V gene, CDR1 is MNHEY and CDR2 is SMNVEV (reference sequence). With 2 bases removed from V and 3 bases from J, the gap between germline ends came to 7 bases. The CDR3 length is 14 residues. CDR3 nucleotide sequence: TGTGCCAGCAGTTTACAGGGCCACACCGGGGAGCTGTTTTTT. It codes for CASSLQGHTGELFF.